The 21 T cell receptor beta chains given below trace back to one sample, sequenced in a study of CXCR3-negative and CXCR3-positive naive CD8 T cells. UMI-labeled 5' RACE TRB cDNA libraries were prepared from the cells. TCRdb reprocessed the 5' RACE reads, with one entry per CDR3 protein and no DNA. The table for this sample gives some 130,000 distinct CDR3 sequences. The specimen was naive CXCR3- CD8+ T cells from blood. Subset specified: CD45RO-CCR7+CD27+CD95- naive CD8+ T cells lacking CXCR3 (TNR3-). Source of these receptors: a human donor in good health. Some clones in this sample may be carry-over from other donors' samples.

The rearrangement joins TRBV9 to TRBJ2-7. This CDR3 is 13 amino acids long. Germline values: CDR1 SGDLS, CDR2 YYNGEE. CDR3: CASSVGQSYEQYF.

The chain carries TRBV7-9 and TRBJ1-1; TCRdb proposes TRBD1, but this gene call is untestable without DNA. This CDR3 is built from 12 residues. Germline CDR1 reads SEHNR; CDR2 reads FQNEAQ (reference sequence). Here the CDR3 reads CASSLGRTEAFF.

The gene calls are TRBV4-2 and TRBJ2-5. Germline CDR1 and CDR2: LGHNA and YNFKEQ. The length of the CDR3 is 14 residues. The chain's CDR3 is CASSQRGDQETQYF.

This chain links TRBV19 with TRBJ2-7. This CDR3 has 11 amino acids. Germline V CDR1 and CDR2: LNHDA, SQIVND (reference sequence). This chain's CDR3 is CASSSLDEQYF.

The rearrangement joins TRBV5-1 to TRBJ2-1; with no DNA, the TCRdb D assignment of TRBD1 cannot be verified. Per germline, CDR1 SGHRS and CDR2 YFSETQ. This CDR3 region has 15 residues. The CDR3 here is CASSLGDSPYNEQFF.

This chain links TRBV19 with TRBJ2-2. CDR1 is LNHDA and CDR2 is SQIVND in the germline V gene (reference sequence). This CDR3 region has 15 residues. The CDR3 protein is CASSIAGRSAGELFF.

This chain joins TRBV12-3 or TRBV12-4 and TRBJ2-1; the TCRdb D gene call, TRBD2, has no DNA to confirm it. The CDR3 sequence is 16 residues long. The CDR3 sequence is CASSLTSGGINNEQFF.

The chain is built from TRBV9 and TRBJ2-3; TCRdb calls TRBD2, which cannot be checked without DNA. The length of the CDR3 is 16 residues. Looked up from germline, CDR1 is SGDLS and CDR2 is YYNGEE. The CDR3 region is CASSAGTPRGADTQYF. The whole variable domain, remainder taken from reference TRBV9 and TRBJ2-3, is DSGVTQTPKHLITATGQRVTLRCSPRSGDLSVYWYQQSLDQGLQFLIQYYNGEERAKGNILERFSAQQFPDLHSELNLSSLELGDSALYFCASSAGTPRGADTQYFGPGTRLTVL.

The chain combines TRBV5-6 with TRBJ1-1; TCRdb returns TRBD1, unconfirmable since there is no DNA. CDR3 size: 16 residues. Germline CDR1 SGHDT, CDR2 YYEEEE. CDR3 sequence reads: CASSQGTGGRVTEAFF.

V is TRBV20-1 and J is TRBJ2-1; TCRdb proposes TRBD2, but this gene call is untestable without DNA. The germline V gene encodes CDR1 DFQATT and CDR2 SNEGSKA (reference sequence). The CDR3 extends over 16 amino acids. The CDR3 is CSAPGLAGVTYNEQFF.

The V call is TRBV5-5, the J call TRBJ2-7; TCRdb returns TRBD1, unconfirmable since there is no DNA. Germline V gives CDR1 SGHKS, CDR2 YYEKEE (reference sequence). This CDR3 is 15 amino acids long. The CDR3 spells CASSGGQYISYEQYF.

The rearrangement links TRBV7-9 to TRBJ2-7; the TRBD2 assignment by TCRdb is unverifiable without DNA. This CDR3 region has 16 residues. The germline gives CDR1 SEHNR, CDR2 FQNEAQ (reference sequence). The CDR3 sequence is CASSLSLAGYDYEQYF.

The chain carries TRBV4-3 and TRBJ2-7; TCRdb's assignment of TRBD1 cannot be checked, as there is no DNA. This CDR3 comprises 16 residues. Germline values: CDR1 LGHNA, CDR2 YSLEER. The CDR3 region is CASSQDLVQGAYEQYF.

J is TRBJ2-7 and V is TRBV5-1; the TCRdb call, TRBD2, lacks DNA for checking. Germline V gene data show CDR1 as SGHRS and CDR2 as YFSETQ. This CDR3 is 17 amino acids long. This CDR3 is CASSLVGLSGSSGEQYF.

The CDR3 reads CASSPLAGPTAYEQYF. The chain combines TRBV7-6 with TRBJ2-7; TCRdb calls TRBD2, which cannot be checked without DNA. The CDR3 covers 16 residues. CDR1 and CDR2 (germline): SGHVS, FNYEAQ. Variable domain in full (rest from reference TRBV7-6 and TRBJ2-7): GAGVSQSPRYKVTKRGQDVALRCDPISGHVSLYWYRQALGQGPEFLTYFNYEAQQDKSGLPNDRFSAERPEGSISTLTIQRTEQRDSAMYRCASSPLAGPTAYEQYFGPGTRLTVT.

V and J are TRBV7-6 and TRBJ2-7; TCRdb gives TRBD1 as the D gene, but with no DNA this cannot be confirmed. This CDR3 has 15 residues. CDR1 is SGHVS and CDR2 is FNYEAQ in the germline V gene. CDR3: CASSSGQGVIYEQYF.

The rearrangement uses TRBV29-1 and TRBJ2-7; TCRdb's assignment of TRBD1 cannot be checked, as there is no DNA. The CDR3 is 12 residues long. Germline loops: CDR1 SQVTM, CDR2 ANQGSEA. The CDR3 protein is CSAATGSYEQYF.

CDR3 sequence: CASSLGHRGLTDTQYF. The chain recombines TRBV5-1 with TRBJ2-3; TCRdb's D call of TRBD1 is untestable without DNA. Germline V gene sequence: CDR1 SGHRS, CDR2 YFSETQ. The CDR3 is 16 residues long.

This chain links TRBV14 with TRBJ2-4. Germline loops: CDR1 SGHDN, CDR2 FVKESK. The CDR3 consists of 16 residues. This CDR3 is CASSPTSTLAKNIQYF.

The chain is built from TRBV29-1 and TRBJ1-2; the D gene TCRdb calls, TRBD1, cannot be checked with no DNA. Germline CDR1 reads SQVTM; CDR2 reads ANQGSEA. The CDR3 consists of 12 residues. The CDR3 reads CSVPGQGGGYTF.

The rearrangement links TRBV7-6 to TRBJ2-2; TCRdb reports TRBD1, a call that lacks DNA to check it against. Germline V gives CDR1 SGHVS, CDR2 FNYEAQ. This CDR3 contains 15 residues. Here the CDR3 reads CASPGPGGNTGELFF.